Shown below are 23 T cell receptor beta chains from a single sample sequenced in a study of OX40 agonist ivuxolimab in advanced cancers. Receptor libraries were prepared by the immunoSEQ multiplex PCR assay. Entries here come from immuneACCESS through TCRdb and include only in-frame sequences with V and J called. Some clones fail to appear in such tables; in the studies checked, an unresolved V gene covers under half of the shortfall, and the cause of the remainder is unknown. This sample has 35,000 to 45,000 clones in its table, and roughly 86% of those were observed once. In total, the top ten clones hold less than 25% of the sample. The specimen was CD4+ or CD8+ T cells sorted from blood, collected in a trial of the OX40 agonist ivuxolimab. These receptors all stem from an adult with an advanced solid tumor such as melanoma, head and neck, liver or kidney cancer.

The V and J genes are TRBV5-5 and TRBJ2-1; tentatively, D is TRBD1 (6 bases). The CDR3 runs 15 residues. V was clipped by 0 bases and J by 6 bases, with 13 bases between them. The germline V gene has CDR1 SGHKS and CDR2 YYEKEE (reference sequence). The CDR3, as DNA: TGTGCCAGCAGCTTGGATTCAGGGGTAATCAATGAGCAGTTCTTC. Amino acids: CASSLDSGVINEQFF.

The V call is TRBV19, the J call TRBJ1-2; D is possibly TRBD1 (6 bases). V was clipped by 4 bases and J by 0 bases, with 15 bases between them. This CDR3 has 16 residues. Per the germline V gene, CDR1 is LNHDA and CDR2 is SQIVND (reference sequence). The CDR3 here is CASSTLQGLANYGYTF. CDR3 DNA: TGTGCCAGTAGTACCCTACAGGGCCTCGCTAACTATGGCTACACCTTC.

The V and J genes are TRBV5-6 and TRBJ1-2, with D hard to call. Germline CDR1 is SGHDT and CDR2 is YYEEEE. The V end was cut by 0 bases, the J end by 4 bases, with 10 bases between. The CDR3 runs to 14 residues. This CDR3 is CASSLGPGVYGYTF. Here the CDR3 DNA reads TGTGCCAGCAGCTTGGGTCCCGGCGTCTATGGCTACACCTTC. The whole variable domain, filled in from reference TRBV5-6 and TRBJ1-2, reads DAGVTQSPTHLIKTRGQQVTLRCSPKSGHDTVSWYQQALGQGPQFIFQYYEEEERQRGNFPDRFSGHQFPNYSSELNVNALLLGDSALYLCASSLGPGVYGYTFGSGTRLTVV.

This rearrangement joins TRBV4-1 to TRBJ2-7; 12 bases align to TRBD1. This CDR3 is 18 amino acids long. Germline CDR1 and CDR2: MGHRA and YSYEKL. The junction had 13 bases not matched to a gene; V was cut back by 4 bases and J by 3 bases. The CDR3 nucleotides read TGCGCCAGCAGCCCCCTTCCGGGACAGGGGGCGCGGGGCTACGAGCAGTACGTC. Encoded protein: CASSPLPGQGARGYEQYV.

The chain carries TRBV30 and TRBJ2-7; a weak D match, TRBD1 (7 bases). Germline CDR1 GTSNPN, CDR2 SVGIG (reference sequence). The CDR3 has 11 amino acids. Trimming removed 8 bases from V and 3 bases from J, with 11 bases in between. The CDR3 sequence is CATQGGYEQYF. CDR3 DNA sequence: TGTGCCACCCAGGGGGGCTACGAGCAGTACTTC.

This clone was detected only once. The CDR3 protein is CASSLGDSSYNEQFF. The CDR3 DNA reads as TGTGCCAGCAGCCTGGGGGACAGCTCCTACAATGAGCAGTTCTTC. The V gene is TRBV7-7, the J gene TRBJ2-1; 7 bases agree with TRBD1. The CDR3 covers 15 residues. Germline loops: CDR1 SSHAT, CDR2 FNYEAQ (reference sequence). The trim removed 5 bases at V and 0 bases at J, leaving 4 bases unmatched.

This clone was picked up a small number of times. In the same sample, other DNA sequences code for this CDR3. The chain joins TRBV27 to TRBJ1-5; the D is unclear. V was shortened by 3 bases and J by 1 base, with 7 bases between the two germline ends. The CDR3 consists of 14 residues. CDR1 MNHEY and CDR2 SMNVEV come from the germline V gene (reference sequence). Here the CDR3 reads CASSFSGSNQPQHF. CDR3 in DNA: TGTGCCAGCAGTTTTTCAGGAAGCAATCAGCCCCAGCATTTT.

This clone is deemed medium-sized. This chain links TRBV27 with TRBJ2-1; D is unresolved. This CDR3 contains 13 residues. V lost 3 bases and J 4 bases, leaving 7 bases between the germline ends. Germline CDR1 is MNHEY and CDR2 is SMNVEV (reference sequence). The CDR3 loop is CASSLGRYNEQFF. The DNA for the CDR3 is TGTGCCAGCAGTTTGGGCCGGTACAATGAGCAGTTCTTC.

The V gene is TRBV12-1, the J gene TRBJ1-5. TRBV12-1 is described as a pseudogene. The CDR3 is made up of 15 amino acids. DNA of the CDR3: TGTGCCAGCAGCTCCCCGGGCCCCCGGCAACAGCCCCAGCATTTT. Translated: CASSSPGPRQQPQHF.

The chain is built from TRBV5-1 and TRBJ2-1, with TRBD1 identical over 11 bases. The CDR3 extends over 15 amino acids. Germline V lookup: CDR1 SGHRS, CDR2 YFSETQ. J gave up 4 bases and V 5 bases, and 5 bases lay outside the gene matches. CDR3 sequence: CASRWTGGGYNEQFF. The CDR3 DNA sequence: TGCGCCAGCAGGTGGACAGGGGGCGGGTACAATGAGCAGTTCTTC.

The chain is built from TRBV28 and TRBJ1-5; 7 positions match TRBD1. The junction had 10 bases not matched to a gene; V was cut back by 6 bases and J by 5 bases. The germline V gene encodes CDR1 MDHEN and CDR2 SYDVKM. The CDR3 runs 15 residues. The CDR3 bases are TGTGCCAGCAGCGGGACAGTTGGAATCGATCAGCCCCAGCATTTT. Amino acids: CASSGTVGIDQPQHF.

The gene calls are TRBV10-3 and TRBJ2-7; 11 nucleotides match TRBD1. The CDR3 covers 15 residues. Germline CDR1 ENHRY, CDR2 SYGVKD. The V and J ends lost 4 bases and 7 bases, in that order; junction bases with no gene match: 9. The CDR3 region is CAISGPGQGAREQYF. The CDR3 nucleotides are TGTGCCATCAGTGGCCCCGGACAGGGGGCCAGGGAGCAGTACTTC.

The V call is TRBV4-2, the J call TRBJ1-2, with D possibly being TRBD1 (5 bases). The V gene lost 5 bases and the J gene lost 1 base, with 23 bases spanning the gap. Germline V CDR1 and CDR2: LGHNA, YNFKEQ. The CDR3 extends over 18 amino acids. The CDR3 nucleotides are TGTGCCAGCAGCTTTCCCACTTACCGGGGCGATCTTAACTATGGCTACACCTTC. Its protein is CASSFPTYRGDLNYGYTF.

The chain joins TRBV19 to TRBJ1-3; D remains unclear. CDR3 size: 13 residues. The germline gives CDR1 LNHDA, CDR2 SQIVND (reference sequence). V gave up 3 bases and J gave up 2 bases, with 5 bases separating them. The CDR3 loop is CASSIGPGNTIYF. For the CDR3, the DNA is TGTGCCAGTAGTATCGGCCCTGGAAACACCATATATTTT.

The genes are TRBV6-5 and TRBJ1-1; the D is unclear. The CDR3 runs 12 residues. Germline values: CDR1 MNHEY, CDR2 SVGAGI. The ends were cut back, 7 bases at V and 1 base at J, with 7 bases in the middle. The CDR3 sequence is CASKAGNTEAFF. DNA of the CDR3: TGTGCCAGCAAGGCGGGGAACACTGAAGCTTTCTTT.

A few counts support this clone. The chain links TRBV30 to TRBJ1-1; weak D call: TRBD1 (6 bases). V lost 0 bases and J 2 bases, leaving 7 bases between the germline ends. Germline lookup yields CDR1 GTSNPN and CDR2 SVGIG (reference sequence). The CDR3 runs to 13 residues. The CDR3 nucleotides read TGTGCCTGGAGTGTACAGGGTAACACTGAAGCTTTCTTT. It encodes CAWSVQGNTEAFF.

This chain connects TRBV4-3 to TRBJ2-5; 7 bases agree with TRBD2. J was trimmed by 2 bases and V by 0 bases; bases with no gene match: 3. The CDR3 length is 15 residues. Germline CDR1 is LGHNA and CDR2 is YSLEER. Here the CDR3 reads CASSQEGTTQETQYF. In DNA form, the CDR3 reads TGCGCCAGCAGCCAAGAAGGGACTACGCAAGAGACCCAGTACTTC.

CDR3 sequence reads: CASSLDGVGLNTEAFF. DNA for the CDR3: TGTGCCAGCAGCTTAGATGGAGTGGGGTTGAACACTGAAGCTTTCTTT. The chain is built from TRBV11-2 and TRBJ1-1; no firm D call. Germline V gene sequence: CDR1 SGHAT, CDR2 FQNNGV. The CDR3 loop spans 16 amino acids. Trimming removed 0 bases at V and 0 bases at J, with 11 bases between.

This chain joins TRBV2 and TRBJ1-5; possibly TRBD1 for D (5 bases). The CDR3 extends over 15 amino acids. The V end lost 6 bases, the J end lost 2 bases, and 14 bases lay between the germline ends. Germline CDR1 is SNHLY and CDR2 is FYNNEI. CDR3 DNA sequence: TGTGCCAGCAGCCCTGGGAGGGGACGCAATCAGCCCCAGCATTTT. The encoded protein is CASSPGRGRNQPQHF.

This clone has just one count. V is TRBV25-1 and J is TRBJ2-1; D call uncertain. V lost 6 bases and J lost 9, with 12 bases in between. The V gene's germline CDR1 is MGHDK and CDR2 SYGVNS. The CDR3 extends over 12 amino acids. This CDR3 is CASSPSTGEQFF. In DNA form, the CDR3 reads TGTGCCAGCAGCCCTTCCACGGGTGAGCAGTTCTTC.

This chain links TRBV28 with TRBJ2-2; D ambiguous. Germline lookup yields CDR1 MDHEN and CDR2 SYDVKM. V lost 4 bases to trimming and J lost 8 bases, with 17 bases between them. The CDR3 length is 15 residues. CDR3 loop: CASSSVLTGSGELFF. The CDR3, as DNA: TGTGCCAGCAGTTCGGTATTAACTGGATCGGGGGAGCTGTTTTTT.

The chain has TRBV15 and TRBJ1-2, with unresolved D. Trimming took off 0 bases at V and 7 bases at J, with 9 bases between the two ends. Germline CDR1 is LNHNV and CDR2 is YYDKDF (reference sequence). The length of the CDR3 is 13 residues. CDR3 loop: CATSRESGGGYTF. The DNA of the CDR3 is TGTGCCACCAGCAGAGAATCAGGCGGTGGCTACACCTTC.

The chain couples TRBV28 to TRBJ1-1; the D gene is possibly TRBD1 (5 bases). This CDR3 region has 11 residues. Looked up from germline, CDR1 is MDHEN and CDR2 is SYDVKM. CDR3 residues: CEGQLNTEAFF. Here the CDR3 DNA reads TGTGAGGGGCAGCTAAACACTGAAGCTTTCTTT.